The text below deals with one TCR beta chain. No antigen is known for it. The sample belongs to a study of cytomegalovirus exposure and HLA in healthy donors. Findings and caveats of the study: TCR association rates varied by HLA locus in a later analysis, with DRB1 highest and HLA-C lowest. The authors later found most CMV-associated TCR beta chains appeared HLA-restricted. In a later analysis, HLA-associated TCR beta chains were more clonally expanded than equally common others.

A multiplex PCR was run with 60 Vbeta primers and 13 Jbeta primers. TCRdb's table, derived via immunoSEQ multiplex PCR, lists solely in-frame clones and lacks some. The sample has about 91,000 clones; 60% to 65% are singletons. The source of this sequence is a human donor in good health. The sample consisted of PBMCs.

CDR3 sequence reads: CASRSNPSSYNSPLHF. CDR3 sequence (DNA): TGTGCCAGCAGATCTAACCCGAGCTCCTATAATTCACCCCTCCACTTT. The chain couples TRBV5-6 to TRBJ1-6, with unresolved D. The length of the CDR3 is 16 residues. From germline, CDR1 is SGHDT and CDR2 YYEEEE. The ends were cut back, 5 bases at V and 0 bases at J, with 12 bases in the middle.